Presented here are 3 T cell receptor beta chains from one specimen sequenced in a study of technical replicates of blood from several donors. Libraries were prepared by immunoSEQ multiplex PCR; TCRdb keeps only in-frame clonotypes and omits some of them. The sample comprises 85,000 to 100,000 clones, around 95% of which are singletons, and less than 0.25% rests with the top ten. The source material was T cells isolated from PBMCs. These receptors were collected from a human donor in good health.

This chain joins TRBV6-5 and TRBJ1-1; 10 nucleotides align to TRBD1. Per germline, CDR1 MNHEY and CDR2 SVGAGI. The CDR3 has 15 residues. V shed 2 bases and J 4 bases; nucleotides not matched to a gene: 4. The CDR3 nucleotides are TGTGCCAGCAGTTACCTTGGGACAGGGGCCACTGAAGCTTTCTTT. This codes for CASSYLGTGATEAFF.

This chain links TRBV5-1 with TRBJ1-2, with 8 nucleotides matching TRBD1. With V trimmed by 0 bases and J by 7 bases, 11 bases remained unmatched. Germline CDR1 is SGHRS and CDR2 is YFSETQ. The CDR3 is 16 residues long. The CDR3 loop reads CASSLGQGASGSGYTF. DNA for the CDR3: TGCGCCAGCAGCTTGGGTCAGGGGGCTTCGGGGAGTGGCTACACCTTC.

The V gene is TRBV27, the J gene TRBJ2-7; weak D call: TRBD1 (5 bases). Germline V CDR1 and CDR2: MNHEY, SMNVEV (reference sequence). CDR3 length: 14 residues. V lost 6 bases, J lost 1 base, and 13 bases lay in between. Here the CDR3 reads CASRRTIESYEQYF. DNA of the CDR3: TGTGCCAGCAGGCGGACAATCGAGTCCTACGAGCAGTACTTC.